These 22 T cell receptor beta chains share one sample of origin, sequenced in a study of blood T cell repertoires in COVID-19. Sequencing was performed with immunoSEQ multiplex PCR; in TCRdb, only in-frame clones are kept and a portion is missing. This sample yields 200,000 to 250,000 clones, of which about nine tenths are seen a single time; about 6% belongs to the top ten. The sequenced material came from peripheral blood. The receptors shown here come from an elderly man with acute or convalescent COVID-19.

The chain recombines TRBV7-8 with TRBJ1-5; D remains unclear. Germline CDR1 reads SGHVS; CDR2 reads FQNEAQ. Trimming stripped 3 bases from V and 5 bases from J, with 8 bases between. This CDR3 spans 13 amino acids. In DNA form, the CDR3 reads TGTGCCAGCAGCTTTGGGAGGGATCAGCCCCAGCATTTT. It codes for CASSFGRDQPQHF.

As concerns this clone: An end of the junction does not agree with germline; a read error may underlie this. The V and J genes are TRBV7-7 and TRBJ2-5; TRBD1 matches at 7 bases. Germline V CDR1 and CDR2: SSHAT, FNYEAQ (reference sequence). The CDR3 totals 14 residues. The CDR3, as DNA: TGTGCTAGCAGCCTCCGGGACAGTCAAGAGACCCAGTACTTC. It specifies CASSLRDSQETQYF.

This chain links TRBV29-1 with TRBJ2-7, with D tentatively TRBD1 (6 bases). V was pared by 6 bases and J by 4 bases, with 22 bases between. CDR3 length: 15 amino acids. The germline V gene encodes CDR1 SQVTM and CDR2 ANQGSEA. The CDR3 sequence: CSVFSLPGHKYEQYF. In nucleotides, the CDR3 is TGCAGCGTCTTTAGCCTCCCGGGACATAAATACGAGCAGTACTTC.

This rearrangement joins TRBV11-2 to TRBJ2-1, with 8 bases identical to TRBD2. The CDR3 consists of 15 residues. Germline V CDR1 and CDR2: SGHAT, FQNNGV. The V and J ends lost 5 bases and 0 bases, in that order; junction bases with no gene match: 3. The CDR3 here is CASSHGGASYNEQFF. As DNA, the CDR3 is TGTGCCAGCAGCCACGGGGGGGCCTCCTACAATGAGCAGTTCTTC.

The chain combines TRBV19 with TRBJ2-3; TRBD1 matches at 8 bases. After removal of 6 bases from V and 0 bases from J, the junction contained 2 bases not matched to a gene. The CDR3 is made up of 14 amino acids. The germline V gene encodes CDR1 LNHDA and CDR2 SQIVND (reference sequence). CDR3 nucleotides: TGTGCCAGTAGGACAGGGGTTAGCACAGATACGCAGTATTTT. Amino acid sequence: CASRTGVSTDTQYF.

The chain couples TRBV7-2 to TRBJ2-3; a possible D gene is TRBD2 (7 bases). CDR3 length equals 15 residues. V lost 0 bases, J lost 4 bases, and 11 bases lay in between. CDR1 and CDR2 from the germline V gene are SGHTA and FQGNSA. The CDR3 loop is CASSLARGGADTQYF. CDR3 nucleotides: TGTGCCAGCAGCTTAGCAAGGGGGGGTGCAGATACGCAGTATTTT.

The chain links TRBV7-2 to TRBJ1-4, with 9 bases aligning to TRBD1. With 5 bases clipped from V and 2 bases from J, the junction kept 6 bases outside the gene matches. CDR1 is SGHTA, CDR2 FQGNSA, per germline. This CDR3 has 16 residues. CDR3 region: CASSTQGAGTNEKLFF. CDR3 nucleotides: TGTGCCAGCAGCACACAGGGGGCTGGGACTAATGAAAAACTGTTTTTT.

This clone showed up just once. This chain connects TRBV19 to TRBJ2-3; D gene ambiguous. The CDR3 spans 14 residues. Germline V CDR1 and CDR2: LNHDA, SQIVND (reference sequence). Trimming cost V 4 bases and J 6 bases, with 14 bases left between them. Written as DNA, the CDR3 is TGTGCCAGTAGTAGGGCTGCCCAAGGCGATACGCAGTATTTT. Translation gives CASSRAAQGDTQYF.

The rearrangement uses TRBV5-5 and TRBJ2-2, with TRBD2 matching over 12 bases. With V trimmed by 6 bases and J by 5 bases, 14 bases remained unmatched. The CDR3 has 18 amino acids. The germline V gene has CDR1 SGHKS and CDR2 YYEKEE (reference sequence). The CDR3 nucleotides read TGTGCCAGCATCAACCAAAATCTAGCGGGAGGGCATACCGGGGAGCTGTTTTTT. It encodes CASINQNLAGGHTGELFF.

V and J are TRBV2 and TRBJ1-5, with D perhaps TRBD1 (5 bases). The CDR3 runs to 16 residues. Germline lookup yields CDR1 SNHLY and CDR2 FYNNEI. The ends were cut back, 4 bases at V and 2 bases at J, with 15 bases in the middle. The CDR3 loop reads CASSGRDPGGNQPQHF. The CDR3 nucleotides read TGTGCCAGCAGTGGACGGGACCCGGGGGGCAATCAGCCCCAGCATTTT.

The chain combines TRBV6-6 with TRBJ2-7, with 11 bases lining up with TRBD2. The CDR3 consists of 15 residues. From germline, CDR1 is MNHNY and CDR2 SVGAGI (reference sequence). V shed 0 bases, J shed 3 bases, and the junction held 1 base outside the gene matches. This chain's CDR3 is CASSYSGLADYEQYV. In DNA form, the CDR3 reads TGTGCCAGCAGTTACTCGGGACTAGCGGACTACGAGCAGTACGTC.

The chain employs TRBV3-1 (or the pseudogene TRBV3-2) and TRBJ2-1; 10 nucleotides match TRBD2. The germline CDR1 and CDR2 sequences are LGHDT and YNNKEL (reference sequence). The CDR3 has 13 residues. V lost 4 bases and J lost 15; bases outside the gene matches: 9. The CDR3 reads CASSPDPGTSVFF. The CDR3 region has the DNA TGTGCCAGCAGCCCCGACCCAGGGACTAGCGTGTTCTTC.

This chain uses TRBV19 with TRBJ1-2, with D maybe TRBD1 (6 bases). CDR1 and CDR2 from the germline V gene are LNHDA and SQIVND (reference sequence). Trimming pared 2 bases from V and 4 bases from J, leaving 20 bases between. CDR3 length equals 17 residues. The CDR3 DNA sequence: TGTGCCAGTAGTATAAGTCCACAGGGTCCGTCGGCCTATGGCTACACCTTC. It encodes CASSISPQGPSAYGYTF.

J is TRBJ2-6 and V is TRBV18; TRBD1 matches at 7 bases. Germline V gives CDR1 KGHSH, CDR2 LQKENI. V gave up 4 bases and J gave up 0 bases; unmatched junction bases: 6. This CDR3 spans 17 amino acids. CDR3 nucleotide sequence: TGTGCCAGCTCACTCGGGACAGCTTACTCTGGGGCCAACGTCCTGACTTTC. Translated, it gives CASSLGTAYSGANVLTF.

The rearrangement joins TRBV5-1 to TRBJ2-1, with a weak D call TRBD2 (5 bases). Per the germline V gene, CDR1 is SGHRS and CDR2 is YFSETQ. CDR3 length: 15 amino acids. V dropped 4 bases and J dropped 0 bases, with 11 bases sitting between them. The CDR3 is CASSGERSSYNEQFF. CDR3 nucleotide sequence: TGCGCCAGCAGCGGGGAGAGAAGCTCCTACAATGAGCAGTTCTTC.

This rearrangement joins TRBV15 to TRBJ2-7; 9 nucleotides align to TRBD2. The CDR3 consists of 17 residues. After removal of 0 bases from V and 4 bases from J, the junction contained 10 bases not matched to a gene. In germline, CDR1 is LNHNV, CDR2 YYDKDF (reference sequence). The CDR3 loop is CATSRDRGLAGKYEQYF. The CDR3 coding sequence is TGTGCCACCAGCAGAGATCGTGGCCTAGCGGGAAAGTACGAGCAGTACTTC.

The chain has TRBV4-2 and TRBJ2-4, with 7 bases fitting TRBD1. Germline-derived CDR1 and CDR2 are LGHNA and YNFKEQ. The length of the CDR3 is 17 residues. Trimming cost V 0 bases and J 5 bases; bases outside gene matches: 10. This CDR3 reads CASSQEGVGQAENIQYF. In DNA, the CDR3 is TGTGCCAGCAGCCAAGAGGGGGTTGGACAGGCCGAAAACATTCAGTACTTC.

The chain couples TRBV5-4 to TRBJ2-7; TRBD2 agrees at 10 bases. The germline CDR1 and CDR2 sequences are SGHNT and YYREEE (reference sequence). This CDR3 has 15 amino acids. Trimming removed 4 bases from V and 2 bases from J; junction bases left unmatched: 6. The CDR3 sequence: CASSGRTSGPYEQYF. DNA of the CDR3: TGTGCCAGCAGCGGCCGGACTAGCGGACCCTACGAGCAGTACTTC.

The V call is TRBV5-6, the J call TRBJ2-1; 7 bases line up with TRBD2. This CDR3 region has 18 residues. V shed 6 bases and J 2 bases; nucleotides not matched to a gene: 17. The germline V gene encodes CDR1 SGHDT and CDR2 YYEEEE. In DNA form, the CDR3 reads TGTGCCAGCACTCGTCGGACTAGTTGGCCGACCGCCTACAATGAGCAGTTCTTC. It translates to CASTRRTSWPTAYNEQFF.

This clone has only one observation. The rearrangement uses TRBV3-1 (or the pseudogene TRBV3-2) and TRBJ2-2; D gene uncertain. The CDR3 is made up of 15 amino acids. Germline assignment: CDR1 LGHDT and CDR2 YNNKEL (reference sequence). V lost 1 base, J lost 3 bases, and 9 bases lay in between. The CDR3 protein is CASSQVVAYTGELFF. The CDR3 nucleotides read TGTGCCAGCAGCCAAGTGGTGGCTTACACCGGGGAGCTGTTTTTT.

This clone was seen more than once but under ten times. V usage is TRBV6-5 and J usage is TRBJ1-2; D is perhaps TRBD1 (6 bases). CDR1 MNHEY and CDR2 SVGAGI come from the germline V gene. This CDR3 contains 15 residues. Trimming removed 6 bases from V and 2 bases from J, with 16 bases in between. This CDR3 is CASSTTQGFNYGYTF. The CDR3 region has the DNA TGTGCCAGCAGCACGACTCAGGGGTTCAACTATGGCTACACCTTC.

This clone was seen a few times. The chain carries TRBV28 and TRBJ1-5, with TRBD1 matching 8 bases. Germline trimming cut 6 bases from V and 3 bases from J; bases unmatched to any gene: 4. CDR1 is MDHEN, CDR2 SYDVKM, per germline. The CDR3 has 14 residues. DNA for the CDR3: TGTGCCAGCAGCCCGGGACAGGACAATCAGCCCCAGCATTTT. It yields the protein CASSPGQDNQPQHF.